The sample holds a few counts of the clone carrying this T cell receptor beta chain. The antigen is undetermined. The V and J ends lost 2 bases and 9 bases respectively, with 10 bases between them. Germline CDR1 is SGHTA and CDR2 is FQGNSA. CDR3 size: 12 residues. This sample is part of a study of identical twins. General study results and limits: In cord blood, abundant beta clonotypes had fewer insertions; memory showed no trend.

The authors used template switching to add a universal primer site and gave cDNA unique molecular identifiers. TCRdb fed the 5' RACE reads into MiXCR, producing one record per CDR3 protein. The table has under 250,000 distinct CDR3 sequences, about a tenth seen once. The chain has TRBV7-2 and TRBJ2-5; D is perhaps TRBD2 (5 bases). The sequence derives from a woman under 30 in good health. The specimen sequenced was memory (CD45RO+) T cells sorted from blood. The DNA of the CDR3 is TGTGCCAGCAGCTTATATGCGGGCGCCCAGTACTTC. It is translated as CASSLYAGAQYF.